The T cell receptor beta chain under discussion was sequenced for a study of control samples from healthy donors and cancer patients. In this sample, this clone turned up once. Generated by immunoSEQ multiplex PCR, the TCRdb table keeps only in-frame clones and is missing some. The sample contains approximately 84,000 clones, approximately 82% of which appear only once. The material sequenced was blood. This TCR derives from a woman aged 55-69 years in good health.

CDR3 in amino acids: CASSTGLQGFNEQFF. DNA for the CDR3: TGTGCCAGCAGCACAGGGCTACAGGGTTTCAATGAGCAGTTCTTC. The rearrangement uses TRBV6-4 and TRBJ2-1; possible D gene TRBD1, 6 bases. The CDR3 extends over 15 amino acids. Germline assignment: CDR1 MRHNA and CDR2 SNTAGT. Trimming shortened V by 6 bases and J by 6 bases, and 18 bases separated the two germline ends.